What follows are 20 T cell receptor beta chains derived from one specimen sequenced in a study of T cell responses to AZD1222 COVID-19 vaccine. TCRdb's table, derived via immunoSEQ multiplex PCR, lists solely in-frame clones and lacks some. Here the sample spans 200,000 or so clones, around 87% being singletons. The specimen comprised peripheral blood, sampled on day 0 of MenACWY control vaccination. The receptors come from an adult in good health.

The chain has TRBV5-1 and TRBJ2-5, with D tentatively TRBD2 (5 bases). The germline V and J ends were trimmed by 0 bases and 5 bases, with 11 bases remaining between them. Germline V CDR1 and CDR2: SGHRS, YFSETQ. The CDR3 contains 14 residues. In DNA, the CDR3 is TGCGCCAGCAGCTTGGGTCGGGGTGGGGAGACCCAGTACTTC. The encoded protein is CASSLGRGGETQYF.

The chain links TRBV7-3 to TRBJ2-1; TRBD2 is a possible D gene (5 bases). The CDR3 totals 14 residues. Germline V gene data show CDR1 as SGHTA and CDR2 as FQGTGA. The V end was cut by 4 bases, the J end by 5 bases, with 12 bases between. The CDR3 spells CASSWSSGNNEQFF. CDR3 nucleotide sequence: TGTGCCAGCAGCTGGTCCTCGGGAAACAATGAGCAGTTCTTC.

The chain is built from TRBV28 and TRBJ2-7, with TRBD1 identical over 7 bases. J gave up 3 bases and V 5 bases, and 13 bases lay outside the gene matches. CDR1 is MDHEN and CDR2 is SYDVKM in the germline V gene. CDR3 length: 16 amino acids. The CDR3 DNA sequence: TGTGCCAGCAGTCCTGCCTCCGCGACAGGGAACTACGAGCAGTACTTC. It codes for CASSPASATGNYEQYF. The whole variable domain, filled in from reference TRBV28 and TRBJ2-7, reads DVKVTQSSRYLVKRTGEKVFLECVQDMDHENMFWYRQDPGLGLRLIYFSYDVKMKEKGDIPEGYSVSREKKERFSLILESASTNQTSMYLCASSPASATGNYEQYFGPGTRLTVT.

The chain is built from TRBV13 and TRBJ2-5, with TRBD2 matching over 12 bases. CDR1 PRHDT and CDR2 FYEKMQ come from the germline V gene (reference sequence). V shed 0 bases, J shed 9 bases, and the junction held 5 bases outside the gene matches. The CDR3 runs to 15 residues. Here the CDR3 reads CASSLGLAGGAAQYF. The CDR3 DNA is TGTGCCAGCAGCTTAGGACTAGCGGGGGGCGCGGCCCAGTACTTC.

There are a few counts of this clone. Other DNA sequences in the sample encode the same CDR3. The CDR3 reads CASSYSGQGSPLHF. The DNA of the CDR3 is TGTGCCAGCAGTTACTCGGGGCAAGGTTCACCCCTCCACTTT. The chain joins TRBV6-5 to TRBJ1-6; D perhaps matches TRBD1 (5 bases). Trimming shortened V by 0 bases and J by 9 bases, and 9 bases separated the two germline ends. Germline values: CDR1 MNHEY, CDR2 SVGAGI. The CDR3 has 14 residues.

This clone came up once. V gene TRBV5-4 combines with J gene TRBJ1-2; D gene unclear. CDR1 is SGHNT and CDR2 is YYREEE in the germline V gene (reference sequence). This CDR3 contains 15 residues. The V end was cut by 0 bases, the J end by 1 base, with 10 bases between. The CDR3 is CASSLGSADNYGYTF. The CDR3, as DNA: TGTGCCAGCAGCTTGGGCTCTGCAGATAACTATGGCTACACCTTC. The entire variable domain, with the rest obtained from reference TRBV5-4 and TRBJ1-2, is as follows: ETGVTQSPTHLIKTRGQQVTLRCSSQSGHNTVSWYQQALGQGPQFIFQYYREEENGRGNFPPRFSGLQFPNYSSELNVNALELDDSALYLCASSLGSADNYGYTFGSGTRLTVV.

The CDR3 is CASSRPGAEETQYF. The CDR3 DNA reads as TGTGCCAGCAGTCGCCCGGGGGCTGAAGAGACCCAGTACTTC. The chain joins TRBV28 to TRBJ2-5; D assignment may be TRBD1 or TRBD2 (6 bases each). V lost 5 bases to trimming and J lost 3 bases, with 13 bases between them. The CDR3 is 14 residues long. Germline lookup yields CDR1 MDHEN and CDR2 SYDVKM.

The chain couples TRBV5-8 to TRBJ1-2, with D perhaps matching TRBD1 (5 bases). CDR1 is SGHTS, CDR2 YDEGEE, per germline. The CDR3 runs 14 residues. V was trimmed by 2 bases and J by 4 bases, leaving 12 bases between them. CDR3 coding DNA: TGTGCCAGCAGCTTCGGGGGGGACCCCTATGGCTACACCTTC. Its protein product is CASSFGGDPYGYTF.

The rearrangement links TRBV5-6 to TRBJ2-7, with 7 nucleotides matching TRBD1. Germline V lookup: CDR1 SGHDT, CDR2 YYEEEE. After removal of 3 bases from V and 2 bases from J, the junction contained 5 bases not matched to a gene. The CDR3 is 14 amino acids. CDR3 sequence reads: CASSYPGQTYEQYF. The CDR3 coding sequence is TGTGCCAGCAGCTACCCGGGACAGACCTACGAGCAGTACTTC.

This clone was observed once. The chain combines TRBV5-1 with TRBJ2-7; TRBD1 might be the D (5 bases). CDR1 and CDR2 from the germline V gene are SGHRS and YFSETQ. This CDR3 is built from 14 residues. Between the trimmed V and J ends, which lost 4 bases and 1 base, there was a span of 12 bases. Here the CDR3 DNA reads TGCGCCAGCAGCCTCTCAGGGAAATCCTACGAGCAGTACTTC. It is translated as CASSLSGKSYEQYF.

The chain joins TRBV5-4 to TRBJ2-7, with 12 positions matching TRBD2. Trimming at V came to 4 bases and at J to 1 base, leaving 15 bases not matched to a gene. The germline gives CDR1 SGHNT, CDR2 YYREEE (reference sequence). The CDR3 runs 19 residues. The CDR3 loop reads CASSHWTSGAQANSYEQYF. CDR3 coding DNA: TGTGCCAGCAGCCACTGGACTAGCGGGGCCCAAGCTAATTCCTACGAGCAGTACTTC.

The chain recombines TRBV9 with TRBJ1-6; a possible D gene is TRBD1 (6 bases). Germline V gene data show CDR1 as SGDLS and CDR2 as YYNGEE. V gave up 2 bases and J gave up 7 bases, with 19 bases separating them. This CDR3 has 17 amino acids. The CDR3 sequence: CASSVRQGQGSNSPLHF. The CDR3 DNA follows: TGTGCCAGCAGCGTTCGCCAGGGGCAGGGGAGCAATTCACCCCTCCACTTT. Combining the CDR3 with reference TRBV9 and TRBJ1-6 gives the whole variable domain DSGVTQTPKHLITATGQRVTLRCSPRSGDLSVYWYQQSLDQGLQFLIQYYNGEERAKGNILERFSAQQFPDLHSELNLSSLELGDSALYFCASSVRQGQGSNSPLHFGNGTRLTVT.

In nucleotides, the CDR3 is TGTGCCAGCAGCCCCCGGGGGCCGGGGAAGGAAAAACTGTTTTTT. Its protein is CASSPRGPGKEKLFF. The V gene is TRBV7-2, the J gene TRBJ1-4, with D possibly matching TRBD1 (6 bases). Trimming left V 5 bases short and J 8 bases short, with 18 bases between. This CDR3 has 15 amino acids. The germline CDR1 and CDR2 sequences are SGHTA and FQGNSA.

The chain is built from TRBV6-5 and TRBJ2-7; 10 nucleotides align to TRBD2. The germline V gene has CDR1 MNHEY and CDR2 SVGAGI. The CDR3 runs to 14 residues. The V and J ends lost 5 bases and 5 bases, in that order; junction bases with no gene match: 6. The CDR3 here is CASSQSGRVHEQYF. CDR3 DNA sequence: TGTGCCAGCAGTCAGAGCGGGAGGGTCCACGAGCAGTACTTC.

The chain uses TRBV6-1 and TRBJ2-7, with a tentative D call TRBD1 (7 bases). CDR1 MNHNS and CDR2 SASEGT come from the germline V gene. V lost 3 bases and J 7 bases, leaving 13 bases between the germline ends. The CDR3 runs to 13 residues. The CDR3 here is CASSDTGAGEQYF. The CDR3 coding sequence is TGTGCCAGCAGTGACACAGGGGCGGGGGAGCAGTACTTC.

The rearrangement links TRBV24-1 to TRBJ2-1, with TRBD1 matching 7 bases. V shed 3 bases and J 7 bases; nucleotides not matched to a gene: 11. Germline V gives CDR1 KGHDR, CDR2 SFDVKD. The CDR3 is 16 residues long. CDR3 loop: CATSDVGPGGMNEQFF. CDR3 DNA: TGTGCCACCAGTGATGTCGGGCCAGGGGGAATGAATGAGCAGTTCTTC.

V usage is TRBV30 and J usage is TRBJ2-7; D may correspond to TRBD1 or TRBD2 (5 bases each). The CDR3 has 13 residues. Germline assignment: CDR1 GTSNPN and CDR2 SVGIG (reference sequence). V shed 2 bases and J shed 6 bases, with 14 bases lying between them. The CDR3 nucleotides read TGTGCCTGGAGTCGAGGGGCCCGCATCGAGCAGTACTTC. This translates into CAWSRGARIEQYF.

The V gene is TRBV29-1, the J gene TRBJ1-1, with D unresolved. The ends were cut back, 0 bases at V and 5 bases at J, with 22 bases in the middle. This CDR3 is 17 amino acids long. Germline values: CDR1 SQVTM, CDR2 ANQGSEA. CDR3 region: CSVEENLRIRRGTEAFF. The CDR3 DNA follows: TGCAGCGTTGAAGAAAACTTGAGGATTCGGAGAGGAACTGAAGCTTTCTTT. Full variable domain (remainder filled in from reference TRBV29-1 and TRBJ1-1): SAVISQKPSRDICQRGTSLTIQCQVDSQVTMMFWYRQQPGQSLTLIATANQGSEATYESGFVIDKFPISRPNLTFSTLTVSNMSPEDSSIYLCSVEENLRIRRGTEAFFGQGTRLTVV.

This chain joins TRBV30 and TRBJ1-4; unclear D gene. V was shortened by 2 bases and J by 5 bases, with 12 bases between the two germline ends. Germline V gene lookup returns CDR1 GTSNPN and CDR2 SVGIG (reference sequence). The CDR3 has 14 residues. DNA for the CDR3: TGTGCCTGGAGTTTGGGTCTAACGAATGAAAAACTGTTTTTT. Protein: CAWSLGLTNEKLFF.

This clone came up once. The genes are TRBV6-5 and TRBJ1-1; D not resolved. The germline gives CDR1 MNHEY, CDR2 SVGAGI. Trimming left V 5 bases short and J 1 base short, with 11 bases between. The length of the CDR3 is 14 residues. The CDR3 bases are TGTGCCAGCAGTCAACTTGAGGGGAACACTGAAGCTTTCTTT. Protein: CASSQLEGNTEAFF.